The 10 T cell receptor beta chains below all came from one sample that was sequenced in a study of OX40 agonist ivuxolimab in advanced cancers. The assay was immunoSEQ multiplex PCR, and TCRdb's table has in-frame clones only and misses some. The sample includes more than 65,000 clones, about 88% seen only once; the top ten take roughly 0.7%. Sequences were derived from CD4+ or CD8+ T cells sorted from blood, sampled in a trial of the OX40 agonist ivuxolimab. The receptors were gathered from an adult with an advanced solid tumor such as melanoma, head and neck, liver or kidney cancer.

The rearrangement links TRBV18 to TRBJ1-1, with TRBD1 identical over 9 bases. With V trimmed by 5 bases and J by 1 base, 8 bases remained unmatched. The germline CDR1 and CDR2 sequences are KGHSH and LQKENI. The CDR3 loop spans 16 amino acids. The CDR3 DNA reads as TGTGCCAGCTCAATAGGACAGGGGTCACGGAACACTGAAGCTTTCTTT. It specifies CASSIGQGSRNTEAFF.

This clone has more than one count but fewer than ten. CDR3 sequence (DNA): TGTGCCAGCAGTGAAGCTCCGGGACAGGGCTATGGCTACACCTTC. This codes for CASSEAPGQGYGYTF. V and J are TRBV6-1 and TRBJ1-2, with 9 bases that match TRBD1. From germline, CDR1 is MNHNS and CDR2 SASEGT. The CDR3 runs to 15 residues. V trimming: 0 bases; J trimming: 4 bases; junction bases outside the gene matches: 3.

There are a few counts of this clone. The chain employs TRBV10-2 and TRBJ1-6; the D gene is possibly TRBD1 (6 bases). In germline, CDR1 is WSHSY, CDR2 SAAADI. Deletions cut 8 bases from V and 9 bases from J, with 14 bases between. CDR3 length equals 13 residues. The CDR3 sequence is CASGGQVSSPLHF. In nucleotides, the CDR3 is TGCGCCAGCGGGGGACAAGTGAGTTCACCCCTCCACTTT.

The rearrangement uses TRBV6-1 and TRBJ2-5; D may be TRBD1 (7 bases). The CDR3 covers 14 residues. Germline values: CDR1 MNHNS, CDR2 SASEGT. Trimming removed 6 bases from V and 5 bases from J, with 16 bases in between. DNA of the CDR3: TGTGCCAGCAGCGGACAGGTCGGGGGTGAGACCCAGTACTTC. Translating it yields CASSGQVGGETQYF.

The rearrangement joins TRBV14 to TRBJ1-1; 8 nucleotides line up with TRBD1. Germline CDR1 and CDR2: SGHDN and FVKESK. Trimming at V came to 5 bases and at J to 10 bases, leaving 3 bases not matched to a gene. This CDR3 is 11 amino acids long. CDR3 sequence: CASSEGQVAFF. The DNA of the CDR3 is TGTGCCAGCAGCGAGGGACAGGTAGCTTTCTTT.

The V gene is TRBV6-1, the J gene TRBJ1-2; D is uncertain. Trimming took off 1 base at V and 9 bases at J, with 12 bases between the two ends. The CDR3 consists of 13 residues. From germline, CDR1 is MNHNS and CDR2 SASEGT. CDR3 coding DNA: TGTGCCAGCAGTGAAGGATCGGCCCTACGCTACACCTTC. It yields the protein CASSEGSALRYTF.

About this clone itself: The same CDR3 can be traced to other DNA sequences in this sample. The chain joins TRBV18 to TRBJ2-5; tentative D call: TRBD1 (6 bases). The CDR3 runs to 13 residues. Germline loops: CDR1 KGHSH, CDR2 LQKENI. V lost 4 bases and J 3 bases, leaving 9 bases between the germline ends. This CDR3 is CASSLGQKETQYF. The CDR3 nucleotides read TGTGCCAGCTCACTGGGACAAAAAGAGACCCAGTACTTC.

The rearrangement links TRBV10-3 to TRBJ1-6; TRBD1 aligns across 7 bases. The germline V gene has CDR1 ENHRY and CDR2 SYGVKD. The CDR3 contains 17 residues. With 0 bases clipped from V and 1 base from J, the junction kept 3 bases outside the gene matches. The CDR3 loop is CAISESKGASYNSPLHF. The CDR3 DNA reads as TGTGCCATCAGTGAGTCTAAGGGGGCGTCCTATAATTCACCCCTCCACTTT.

This chain joins TRBV28 and TRBJ2-7; TRBD2 agrees at 10 bases. CDR3 length: 15 amino acids. The V and J ends lost 2 bases and 0 bases, in that order; junction bases with no gene match: 1. Germline CDR1 and CDR2: MDHEN and SYDVKM. In DNA form, the CDR3 reads TGTGCCAGCAGTTTAGCTAGCGGGGGCTCCTACGAGCAGTACTTC. It yields the protein CASSLASGGSYEQYF.

The chain couples TRBV7-2 to TRBJ2-3; D remains unclear. The CDR3 has 10 residues. The germline V gene has CDR1 SGHTA and CDR2 FQGNSA. V lost 8 bases and J lost 4, with 4 bases in between. For the CDR3, the DNA is TGTGCCAGCGGGCCAGATACGCAGTATTTT. Protein product: CASGPDTQYF.